A selection of T cell receptor beta chains follows, all from one sample in a study of OX40 agonist ivuxolimab in advanced cancers. Sequencing was performed with immunoSEQ multiplex PCR; in TCRdb, only in-frame clones are kept and a portion is missing. The data hold about 28,000 clones, with approximately 91% observed a single time. Sample: CD4+ or CD8+ T cells sorted from blood, taken in a trial of the OX40 agonist ivuxolimab. These receptors originate from an adult with an advanced solid tumor such as melanoma, head and neck, liver or kidney cancer. Both conserved end residues are part of each CDR3. The D gene is left open where the match is weak. Part of the rows lack a size; the others show once, few, many or a class for expanded clones.

V	D	size	length	J	DNA	CDR3
TRBV28	TRBD1	-	14	TRBJ2-7	TGTGCCAGCAGTTTTGGGGACAGTTCCTACGAGCAGTACTTC	CASSFGDSSYEQYF
TRBV7-9	-	few	11	TRBJ2-7	TGTGCCAGCACCTCGGGCTACGAGCAGTACTTC	CASTSGYEQYF
TRBV29-1	TRBD1	-	11	TRBJ2-7	TGCAGCGTTAGGACAGGGTACGAGCAGTACTTC	CSVRTGYEQYF
TRBV7-6	TRBD2	-	15	TRBJ2-5	TGTGCCAGCAGCTTTAGCGGGGGATACCAAGAGACCCAGTACTTC	CASSFSGGYQETQYF
TRBV28	-	-	13	TRBJ1-4	TGTGCCAGCAGCTTTGGGGGTAATGAAAAACTGTTTTTT	CASSFGGNEKLFF
TRBV19	-	-	15	TRBJ2-7	TGTGCCAGTAGTATGGGTCATGGGGGTTCGTACGAGCAGTACTTC	CASSMGHGGSYEQYF
TRBV14	TRBD2	once	18	TRBJ2-2	TGTGCCAGCAGCCAAGATGAGGTAGCGGGGGCGAACACCGGGGAGCTGTTTTTT	CASSQDEVAGANTGELFF
TRBV28	-	-	15	TRBJ2-7	TGTGCCAGCAGTTTAGTTTTAATCTCCAGGGACGAGCAGTACTTC	CASSLVLISRDEQYF
TRBV29-1	-	-	13	TRBJ1-1	TGCAGCGTCCGGGAGCCCCAGGGCACTGAAGCTTTCTTT	CSVREPQGTEAFF
TRBV6-1	-	-	15	TRBJ2-1	TGTGCCAGCGTTACGCCATATCTCTCCTACAATGAGCAGTTCTTC	CASVTPYLSYNEQFF
TRBV9	-	few	15	TRBJ2-3	TGTGCCAGCAGCGTAGAGGCTAGCGGCACAGATACGCAGTATTTT	CASSVEASGTDTQYF
TRBV19	TRBD1	-	15	TRBJ2-7	TGTGCCAGTAGTATCCTCTTAGACAGGGCCTACGAGCAGTACTTC	CASSILLDRAYEQYF
TRBV6-6	TRBD1	-	14	TRBJ2-7	TGTGCCAGCAGCCTGACAGGGGGCCATTACGAGCAGTACTTC	CASSLTGGHYEQYF
TRBV25-1	-	-	13	TRBJ2-1	TGTGCCAGCAGTGTAGGGCCCTACAATGAGCAGTTCTTC	CASSVGPYNEQFF
TRBV9	-	-	15	TRBJ2-1	TGTGCCAGCAGCGTAGCGGGGGCCTCCTACAATGAGCAGTTCTTC	CASSVAGASYNEQFF
TRBV28	TRBD1	-	20	TRBJ1-6	TGTGCCAGCAGTGGGTCGATAGGGACAGTCGAAAGCTCCTATAATTCACCCCTCCACTTT	CASSGSIGTVESSYNSPLHF
TRBV5-6	-	-	14	TRBJ2-1	TGTGCCAGCAGCTGGTTCCAGGGGCTCAATGAGCAGTTCTTC	CASSWFQGLNEQFF
TRBV6-1	TRBD1	-	15	TRBJ1-2	TGTGCCAGCAGTGAAGAGGGGGCAGGGGCGGGAGGCTACACCTTC	CASSEEGAGAGGYTF
TRBV7-9	-	once	12	TRBJ2-1	TGTGCCAGCAGCTTCCCTGTCAATGAGCAGTTCTTC	CASSFPVNEQFF
TRBV11-2	-	-	15	TRBJ2-1	TGTGCCAGCAGTTTCCACTACAGGGATATCGATGAGCAGTTCTTC	CASSFHYRDIDEQFF
TRBV28	TRBD1	-	14	TRBJ1-5	TGTGCCAGCAGTTTCCAGGGGGGCAATCAGCCCCAGCATTTT	CASSFQGGNQPQHF
TRBV9	-	-	15	TRBJ2-6	TGTGCCAGCAGCCGCGGTAGCTCTGGGGCCAACGTCCTGACTTTC	CASSRGSSGANVLTF
TRBV5-4	TRBD2	-	17	TRBJ2-1	TGTGCCAGCAGCTCCAATCTAGCGGGAGTGGAATACAATGAGCAGTTCTTC	CASSSNLAGVEYNEQFF
TRBV30	-	-	12	TRBJ2-7	TGTGCCTGGAGTGTTAGCAACTACGAGCAGTACTTC	CAWSVSNYEQYF
TRBV5-6	-	once	12	TRBJ1-1	TGTGCCAGCCGGTCCGGGTACACTGAAGCTTTCTTT	CASRSGYTEAFF
TRBV5-1	TRBD2	-	14	TRBJ2-1	TGCGCCAGCAGCTTTGCGGGGGAATACAATGAGCAGTTCTTC	CASSFAGEYNEQFF